The text below deals with one TCR beta chain. Repertoires were generated with immunoSEQ multiplex PCR, while TCRdb's copy carries only in-frame clones and drops some. The sample has about 34,000 clones; about 90% are singletons. The data stem from a study of T cell changes during pregnancy in multiple sclerosis. The CDR3 loop spans 15 amino acids. The J segment lost 5 bases and the V segment lost 4 bases, leaving 11 bases of the junction unmatched. Germline V gives CDR1 SGHRS, CDR2 YFSETQ. The genes are TRBV5-1 and TRBJ2-5; TRBD2 aligns across 7 bases. The clonotype originates from a female donor with multiple sclerosis, enrolled in a pregnancy study. Here the sequenced sample was CD8+ T cells from peripheral blood mononuclear cells, taken in the third trimester of pregnancy. The CDR3 here is CASSPTPLGGETQYF. CDR3 nucleotides: TGCGCCAGCAGCCCGACTCCGCTGGGGGGGGAGACCCAGTACTTC.